This TCR beta chain was obtained from a study of T cells expressing NK-cell markers. Study background: The eight sequenced donors comprised seven who were HCMV-seropositive and one who was seronegative.

Study outcomes and limitations: Of CD8+ T cells, about 1.0-7.5% belonged to dominant NKG2C+ clonotypes in six donors. A handful of donors showed these clonotypes also leading the CD3+CD56-NKG2C+ fraction.

With respect to this clonotype: Antigen specificity is unknown.

With UMIs, 5'RACE template switching was used to make TCR beta cDNA. TCRdb reprocessed the 5' RACE reads; each CDR3 protein has one entry and no DNA is given. The table gives some 600,000 distinct CDR3 sequences; the top ten clones make up under 4.5% of it. From germline, CDR1 is MGHDK and CDR2 SYGVNS. The CDR3 is made up of 12 amino acids. Source material: blood T cells: a sorted CD56 or NKG2C T cell subset, CD4+ or CD8+ T cells, or bulk PBMC T cells (not recorded which). The TCR comes from a man between 18 and 35 years old in good health. J is TRBJ2-2 and V is TRBV25-1; TCRdb lists TRBD1, though no DNA is available to test this call. The CDR3 reads CASRAGVGELFF.